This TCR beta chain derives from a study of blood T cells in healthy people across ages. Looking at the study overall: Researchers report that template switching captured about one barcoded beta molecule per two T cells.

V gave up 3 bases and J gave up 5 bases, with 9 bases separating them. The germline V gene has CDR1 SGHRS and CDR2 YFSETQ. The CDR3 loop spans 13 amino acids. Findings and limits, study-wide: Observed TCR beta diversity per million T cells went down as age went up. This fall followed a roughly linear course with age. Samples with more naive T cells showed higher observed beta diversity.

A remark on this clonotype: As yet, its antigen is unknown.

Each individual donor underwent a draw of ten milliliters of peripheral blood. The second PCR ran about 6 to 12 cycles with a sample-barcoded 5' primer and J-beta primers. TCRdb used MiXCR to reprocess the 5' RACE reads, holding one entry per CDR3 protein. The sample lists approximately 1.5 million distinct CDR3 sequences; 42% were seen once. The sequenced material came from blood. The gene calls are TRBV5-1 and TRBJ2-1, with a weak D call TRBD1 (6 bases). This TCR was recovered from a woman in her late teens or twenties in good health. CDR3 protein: CASSWGPDNEQFF. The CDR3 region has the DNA TGCGCCAGCAGCTGGGGGCCCGACAATGAGCAGTTCTTC.